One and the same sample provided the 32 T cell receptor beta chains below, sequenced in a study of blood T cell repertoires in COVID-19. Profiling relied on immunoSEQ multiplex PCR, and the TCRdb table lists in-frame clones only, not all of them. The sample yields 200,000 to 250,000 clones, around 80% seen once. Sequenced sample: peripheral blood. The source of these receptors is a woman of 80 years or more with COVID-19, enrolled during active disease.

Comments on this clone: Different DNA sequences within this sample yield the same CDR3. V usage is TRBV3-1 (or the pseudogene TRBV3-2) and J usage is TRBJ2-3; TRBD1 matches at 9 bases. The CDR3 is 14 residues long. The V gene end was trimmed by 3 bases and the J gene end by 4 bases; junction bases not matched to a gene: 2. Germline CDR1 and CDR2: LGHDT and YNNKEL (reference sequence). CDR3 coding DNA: TGTGCCAGCAGCCAGAGACAGGGGGCAGATACGCAGTATTTT. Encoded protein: CASSQRQGADTQYF.

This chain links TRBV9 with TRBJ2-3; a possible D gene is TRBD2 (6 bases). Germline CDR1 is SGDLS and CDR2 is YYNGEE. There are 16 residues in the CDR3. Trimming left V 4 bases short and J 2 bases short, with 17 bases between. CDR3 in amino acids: CASSYSIGGATDTQYF. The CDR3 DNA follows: TGTGCCAGCAGCTATTCCATCGGCGGGGCCACAGATACGCAGTATTTT. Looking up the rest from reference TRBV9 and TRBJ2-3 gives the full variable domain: DSGVTQTPKHLITATGQRVTLRCSPRSGDLSVYWYQQSLDQGLQFLIQYYNGEERAKGNILERFSAQQFPDLHSELNLSSLELGDSALYFCASSYSIGGATDTQYFGPGTRLTVL.

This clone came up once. CDR3 sequence reads: CATSREPPGGSPAGELFF. For the CDR3, the DNA is TGTGCCACCAGCAGAGAACCCCCGGGAGGAAGTCCCGCCGGGGAGCTGTTTTTT. The V call is TRBV15, the J call TRBJ2-2; 7 bases agree with TRBD2. Germline trimming cut 0 bases from V and 6 bases from J; bases unmatched to any gene: 13. This CDR3 contains 18 residues. Germline V gene sequence: CDR1 LNHNV, CDR2 YYDKDF (reference sequence).

The chain's CDR3 is CASSWGPDRNYGYTF. The CDR3, as DNA: TGTGCCAGCAGCTGGGGGCCAGACAGGAACTATGGCTACACCTTC. V is TRBV9 and J is TRBJ1-2; possible D gene TRBD1, 6 bases. Germline V gene lookup returns CDR1 SGDLS and CDR2 YYNGEE. This CDR3 is 15 amino acids long. V shed 4 bases and J shed 2 bases, with 15 bases lying between them.

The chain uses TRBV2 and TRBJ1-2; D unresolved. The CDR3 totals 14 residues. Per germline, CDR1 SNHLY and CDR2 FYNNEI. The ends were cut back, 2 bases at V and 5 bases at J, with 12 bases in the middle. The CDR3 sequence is CASSEFGVEYGYTF. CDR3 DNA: TGTGCCAGCAGTGAATTCGGGGTTGAGTATGGCTACACCTTC.

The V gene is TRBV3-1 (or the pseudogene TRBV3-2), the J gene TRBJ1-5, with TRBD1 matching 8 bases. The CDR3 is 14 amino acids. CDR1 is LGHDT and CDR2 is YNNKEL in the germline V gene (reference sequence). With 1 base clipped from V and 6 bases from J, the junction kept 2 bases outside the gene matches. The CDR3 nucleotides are TGTGCCAGCAGCCAAGTGCAGGGGGCTCAGCCCCAGCATTTT. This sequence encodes CASSQVQGAQPQHF.

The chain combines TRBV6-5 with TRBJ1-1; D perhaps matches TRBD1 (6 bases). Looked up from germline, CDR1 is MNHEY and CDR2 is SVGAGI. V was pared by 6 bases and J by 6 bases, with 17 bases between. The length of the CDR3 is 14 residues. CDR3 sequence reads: CASRIPGVNAEAFF. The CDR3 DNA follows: TGTGCCAGCAGAATACCAGGGGTGAATGCTGAAGCTTTCTTT.

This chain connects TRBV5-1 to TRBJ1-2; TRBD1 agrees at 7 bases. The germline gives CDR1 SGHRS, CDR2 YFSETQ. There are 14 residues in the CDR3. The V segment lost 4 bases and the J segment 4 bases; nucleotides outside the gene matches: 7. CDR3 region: CASSPGQVRYGYTF. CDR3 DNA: TGCGCCAGCAGCCCAGGACAGGTTCGCTATGGCTACACCTTC.

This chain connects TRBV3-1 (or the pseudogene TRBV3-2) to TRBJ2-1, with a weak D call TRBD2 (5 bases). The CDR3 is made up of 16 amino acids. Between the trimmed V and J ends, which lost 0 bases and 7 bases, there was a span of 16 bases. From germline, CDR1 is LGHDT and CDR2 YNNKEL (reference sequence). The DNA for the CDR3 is TGTGCCAGCAGCCAAGATTGGGGAGCAGGTGAAAATGAGCAGTTCTTC. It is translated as CASSQDWGAGENEQFF.

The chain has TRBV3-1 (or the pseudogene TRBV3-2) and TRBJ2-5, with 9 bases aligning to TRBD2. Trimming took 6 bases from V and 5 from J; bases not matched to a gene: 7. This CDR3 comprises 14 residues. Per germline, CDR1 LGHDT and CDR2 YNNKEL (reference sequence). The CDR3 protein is CASRPGLAGETQYF. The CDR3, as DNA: TGTGCCAGCAGGCCGGGACTAGCAGGGGAGACCCAGTACTTC.

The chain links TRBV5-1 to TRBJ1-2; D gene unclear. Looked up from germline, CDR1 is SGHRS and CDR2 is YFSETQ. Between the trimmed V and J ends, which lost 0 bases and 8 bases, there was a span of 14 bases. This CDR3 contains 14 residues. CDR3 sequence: CASSLARGDEGYTF. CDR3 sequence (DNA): TGCGCCAGCAGCTTGGCCCGGGGTGACGAGGGCTACACCTTC.

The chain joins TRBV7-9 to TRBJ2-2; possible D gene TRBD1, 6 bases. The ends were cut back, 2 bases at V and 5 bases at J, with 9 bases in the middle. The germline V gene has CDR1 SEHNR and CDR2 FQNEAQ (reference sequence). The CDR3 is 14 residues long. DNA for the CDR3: TGTGCCAGCAGCTTATTCCAGGGGACCGGGGAGCTGTTTTTT. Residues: CASSLFQGTGELFF. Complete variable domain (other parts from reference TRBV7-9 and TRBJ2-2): DTGVSQNPRHKITKRGQNVTFRCDPISEHNRLYWYRQTLGQGPEFLTYFQNEAQLEKSRLLSDRFSAERPKGSFSTLEIQRTEQGDSAMYLCASSLFQGTGELFFGEGSRLTVL.

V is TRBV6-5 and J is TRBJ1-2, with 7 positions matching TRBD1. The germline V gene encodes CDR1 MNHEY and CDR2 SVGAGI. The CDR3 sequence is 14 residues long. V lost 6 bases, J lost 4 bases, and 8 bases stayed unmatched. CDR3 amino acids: CASSRTGVGYGYTF. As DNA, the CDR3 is TGTGCCAGCAGCAGAACAGGGGTTGGCTATGGCTACACCTTC.

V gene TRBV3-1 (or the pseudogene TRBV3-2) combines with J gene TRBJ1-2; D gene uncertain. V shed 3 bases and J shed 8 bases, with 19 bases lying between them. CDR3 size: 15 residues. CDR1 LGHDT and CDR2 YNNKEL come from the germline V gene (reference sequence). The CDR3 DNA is TGTGCCAGCAGCCAGGGCCCCCAGCTCTATGGAGGCTACACCTTC. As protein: CASSQGPQLYGGYTF.

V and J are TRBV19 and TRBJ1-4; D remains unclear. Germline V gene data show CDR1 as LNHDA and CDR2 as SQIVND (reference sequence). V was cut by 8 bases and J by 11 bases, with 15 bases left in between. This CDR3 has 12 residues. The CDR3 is CASPRPAWKLFF. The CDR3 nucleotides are TGTGCCAGTCCCAGGCCGGCGTGGAAACTGTTTTTT.

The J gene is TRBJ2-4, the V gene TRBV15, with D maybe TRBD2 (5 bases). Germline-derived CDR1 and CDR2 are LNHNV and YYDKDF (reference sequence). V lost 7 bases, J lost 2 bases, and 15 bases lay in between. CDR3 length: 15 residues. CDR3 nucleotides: TGTGCCACCACCCCTGCGGGCATGACCAAAAACATTCAGTACTTC. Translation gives CATTPAGMTKNIQYF. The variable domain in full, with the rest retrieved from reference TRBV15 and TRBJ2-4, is DAMVIQNPRYQVTQFGKPVTLSCSQTLNHNVMYWYQQKSSQAPKLLFHYYDKDFNNEADTPDNFQSRRPNTSFCFLDIRSPGLGDTAMYLCATTPAGMTKNIQYFGAGTRLSVL.

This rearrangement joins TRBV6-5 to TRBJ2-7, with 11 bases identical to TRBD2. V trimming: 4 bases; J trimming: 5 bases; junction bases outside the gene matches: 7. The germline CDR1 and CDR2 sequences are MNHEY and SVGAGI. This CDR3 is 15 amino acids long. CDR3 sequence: CASSFSTSGIHEQYF. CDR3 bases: TGTGCCAGCAGTTTCTCGACTAGCGGGATCCACGAGCAGTACTTC.

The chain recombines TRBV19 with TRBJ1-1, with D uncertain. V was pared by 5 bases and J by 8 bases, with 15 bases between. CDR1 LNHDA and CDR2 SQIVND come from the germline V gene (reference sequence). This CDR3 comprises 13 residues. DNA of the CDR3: TGTGCCAGTAGTTTCTTCCCGGGGTCAGAAGCTTTCTTT. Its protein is CASSFFPGSEAFF. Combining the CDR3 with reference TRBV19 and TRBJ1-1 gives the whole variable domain DGGITQSPKYLFRKEGQNVTLSCEQNLNHDAMYWYRQDPGQGLRLIYYSQIVNDFQKGDIAEGYSVSREKKESFPLTVTSAQKNPTAFYLCASSFFPGSEAFFGQGTRLTVV.

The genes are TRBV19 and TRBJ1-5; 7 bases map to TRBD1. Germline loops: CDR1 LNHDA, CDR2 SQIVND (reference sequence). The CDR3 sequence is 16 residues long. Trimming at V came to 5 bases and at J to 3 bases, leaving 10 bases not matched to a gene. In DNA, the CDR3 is TGTGCCAGTAGTCCCCGAACAGGGGTAAACAATCAGCCCCAGCATTTT. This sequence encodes CASSPRTGVNNQPQHF. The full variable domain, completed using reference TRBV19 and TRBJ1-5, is DGGITQSPKYLFRKEGQNVTLSCEQNLNHDAMYWYRQDPGQGLRLIYYSQIVNDFQKGDIAEGYSVSREKKESFPLTVTSAQKNPTAFYLCASSPRTGVNNQPQHFGDGTRLSIL.

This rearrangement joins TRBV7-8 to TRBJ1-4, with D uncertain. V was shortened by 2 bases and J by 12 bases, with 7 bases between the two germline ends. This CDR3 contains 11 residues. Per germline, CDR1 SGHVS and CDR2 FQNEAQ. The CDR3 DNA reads TGTGCCAGCAGCTTATACGGAGAACTGTTTTTT. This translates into CASSLYGELFF.

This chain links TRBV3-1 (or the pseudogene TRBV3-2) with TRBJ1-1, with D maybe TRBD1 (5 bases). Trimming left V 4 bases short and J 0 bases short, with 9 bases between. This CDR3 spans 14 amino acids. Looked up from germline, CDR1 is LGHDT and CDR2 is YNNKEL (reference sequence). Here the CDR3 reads CASSPQAMNTEAFF. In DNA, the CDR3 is TGTGCCAGCAGCCCACAGGCCATGAACACTGAAGCTTTCTTT.

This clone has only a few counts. CDR3 region: CASSPDRSYGYTF. CDR3 sequence (DNA): TGTGCCAGCAGCCCCGACAGGAGCTATGGCTACACCTTC. The chain joins TRBV5-4 to TRBJ1-2; D is perhaps TRBD1 (6 bases). Germline V gene data show CDR1 as SGHNT and CDR2 as YYREEE (reference sequence). Trimming left V 4 bases short and J 4 bases short, with 11 bases between. The CDR3 covers 13 residues. The whole variable domain, remainder taken from reference TRBV5-4 and TRBJ1-2, is ETGVTQSPTHLIKTRGQQVTLRCSSQSGHNTVSWYQQALGQGPQFIFQYYREEENGRGNFPPRFSGLQFPNYSSELNVNALELDDSALYLCASSPDRSYGYTFGSGTRLTVV.

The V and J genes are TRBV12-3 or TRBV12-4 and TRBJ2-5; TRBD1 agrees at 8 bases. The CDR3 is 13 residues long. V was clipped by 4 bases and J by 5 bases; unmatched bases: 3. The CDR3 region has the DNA TGTGCCAGCAGTTGGACAGGGAGGGAGACCCAGTACTTC. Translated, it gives CASSWTGRETQYF.

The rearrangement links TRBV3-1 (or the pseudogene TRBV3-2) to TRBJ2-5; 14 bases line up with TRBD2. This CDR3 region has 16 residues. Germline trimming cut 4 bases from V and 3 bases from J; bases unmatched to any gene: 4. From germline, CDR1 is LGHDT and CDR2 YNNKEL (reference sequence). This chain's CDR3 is CASSPRTSGRKETQYF. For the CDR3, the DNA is TGTGCCAGCAGCCCCCGGACTAGCGGGAGGAAAGAGACCCAGTACTTC.

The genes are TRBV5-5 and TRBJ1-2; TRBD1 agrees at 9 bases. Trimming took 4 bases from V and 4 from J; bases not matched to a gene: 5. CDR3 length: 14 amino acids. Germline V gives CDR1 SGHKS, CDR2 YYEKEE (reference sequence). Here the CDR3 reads CASSRDRDFYGYTF. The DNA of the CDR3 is TGTGCCAGCAGCCGGGACAGGGATTTCTATGGCTACACCTTC.

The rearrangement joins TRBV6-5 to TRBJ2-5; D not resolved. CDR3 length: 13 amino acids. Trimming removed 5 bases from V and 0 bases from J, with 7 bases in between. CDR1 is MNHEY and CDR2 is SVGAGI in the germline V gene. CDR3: CASSLQYQETQYF. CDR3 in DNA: TGTGCCAGCAGTCTACAGTACCAAGAGACCCAGTACTTC.

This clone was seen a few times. In DNA form, the CDR3 reads TGTGCCAGCTCACCCGAGACAGCAGGCAATCAGCCCCAGCATTTT. This sequence encodes CASSPETAGNQPQHF. This rearrangement joins TRBV18 to TRBJ1-5, with TRBD1 as a possible D gene (5 bases). CDR3 length equals 15 residues. V dropped 3 bases and J dropped 2 bases, with 11 bases sitting between them. The V gene's germline CDR1 is KGHSH and CDR2 LQKENI.

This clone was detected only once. CDR3 DNA: TGCGCCAGCAGTCTAAGACAAGCTAACTATGGCTACACCTTC. Residues: CASSLRQANYGYTF. This chain connects TRBV23-1 to TRBJ1-2; D is ambiguous. TRBV23-1 is treated as an ORF (open reading frame) with a function not yet certain. CDR3 length equals 14 residues. The V end lost 4 bases, the J end lost 0 bases, and 9 bases lay between the germline ends.

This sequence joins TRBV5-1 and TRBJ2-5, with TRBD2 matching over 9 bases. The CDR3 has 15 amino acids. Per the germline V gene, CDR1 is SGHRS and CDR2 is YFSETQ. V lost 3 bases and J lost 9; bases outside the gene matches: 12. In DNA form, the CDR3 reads TGCGCCAGCAGCTCCCGGACTAGCGACGCAGGGGCCCAGTACTTC. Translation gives CASSSRTSDAGAQYF.

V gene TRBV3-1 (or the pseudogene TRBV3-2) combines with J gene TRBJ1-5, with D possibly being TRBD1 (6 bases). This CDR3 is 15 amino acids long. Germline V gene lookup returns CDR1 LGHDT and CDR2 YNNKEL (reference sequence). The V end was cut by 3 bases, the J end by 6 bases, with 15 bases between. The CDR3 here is CASSQPGHLPQPQHF. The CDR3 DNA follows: TGTGCCAGCAGCCAGCCGGGACACCTCCCTCAGCCCCAGCATTTT.

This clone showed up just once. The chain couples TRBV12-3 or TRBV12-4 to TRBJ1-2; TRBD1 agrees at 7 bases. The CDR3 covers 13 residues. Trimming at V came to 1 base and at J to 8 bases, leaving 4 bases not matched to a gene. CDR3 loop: CASSLGGGGGYTF. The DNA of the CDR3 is TGTGCCAGCAGTTTAGGAGGGGGCGGCGGCTACACCTTC.

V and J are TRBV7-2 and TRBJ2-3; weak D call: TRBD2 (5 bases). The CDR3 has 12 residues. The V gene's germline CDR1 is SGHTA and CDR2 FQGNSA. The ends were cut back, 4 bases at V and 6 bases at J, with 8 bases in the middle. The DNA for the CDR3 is TGTGCCAGCAGCTCTAGGAGGGATACGCAGTATTTT. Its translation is CASSSRRDTQYF.